A single sample is the source of the 23 T cell receptor beta chains below, sequenced in a study of blood T cell repertoires in COVID-19. Data came from immunoSEQ multiplex PCR; TCRdb stores just in-frame clones and leaves some out. This repertoire shows 60,000 to 85,000 clones, roughly four fifths found once; its top ten account for roughly 43%. The material sequenced was peripheral blood. These receptor sequences come from a man older than 75 with acute or convalescent COVID-19.

The chain couples TRBV5-4 to TRBJ1-2, with 9 bases matching TRBD1. CDR1 and CDR2 from the germline V gene are SGHNT and YYREEE (reference sequence). V lost 4 bases and J lost 6; bases outside the gene matches: 7. The CDR3 extends over 14 amino acids. CDR3 residues: CASSQGQGQDGYTF. CDR3 bases: TGTGCCAGCAGCCAGGGACAGGGCCAGGATGGCTACACCTTC.

This clone was found once. This chain connects TRBV5-1 to TRBJ1-1; maybe TRBD1 (5 bases). V lost 4 bases to trimming and J lost 4 bases, with 20 bases between them. Germline lookup yields CDR1 SGHRS and CDR2 YFSETQ. The CDR3 is 16 amino acids. The CDR3 coding sequence is TGCGCCAGCAGCCTCCGTTCGGGGGGGACCGGCACTGAAGCTTTCTTT. It is translated as CASSLRSGGTGTEAFF.

The chain is built from TRBV7-2 and TRBJ1-4, with 9 bases matching TRBD1. Trimming took 3 bases from V and 8 from J; bases not matched to a gene: 4. Germline V lookup: CDR1 SGHTA, CDR2 FQGNSA. The CDR3 is made up of 14 amino acids. CDR3 nucleotides: TGTGCCAGCAGCTTGGGACAGGGAAAGGAAAAACTGTTTTTT. Translating it yields CASSLGQGKEKLFF.

The V gene is TRBV6-5, the J gene TRBJ1-4; unclear D gene. Germline-derived CDR1 and CDR2 are MNHEY and SVGAGI. The CDR3 has 13 residues. Trimming stripped 8 bases from V and 8 bases from J, with 15 bases between. The CDR3 DNA is TGTGCCAGCGGTCCCCTGACACGGGAAAAACTGTTTTTT. It encodes CASGPLTREKLFF.

This clone was detected once. The rearrangement uses TRBV20-1 and TRBJ2-1; D perhaps matches TRBD2 (6 bases). Germline CDR1 reads DFQATT; CDR2 reads SNEGSKA (reference sequence). The CDR3 contains 10 residues. The V and J ends lost 6 bases and 8 bases respectively, with 8 bases between them. The CDR3 sequence is CSAGGYEQFF. CDR3 coding DNA: TGCAGTGCCGGGGGTTATGAGCAGTTCTTC.

This chain joins TRBV21-1 and TRBJ2-3; the table's D call, TRBD2, was not checked against the DNA. TRBV21-1 constitutes a pseudogene. This CDR3 region has 11 residues. The CDR3 bases are TGTGCCAGCAGCACGGCAGATACGCAGTATTTT. Its protein product is CASSTADTQYF.

The gene calls are TRBV11-3 and TRBJ2-1, with 9 bases fitting TRBD1. CDR3 size: 15 residues. Germline V lookup: CDR1 SGHNT, CDR2 YENEEA. With 4 bases clipped from V and 6 bases from J, the junction kept 7 bases outside the gene matches. CDR3: CASSSQGARSNEQFF. CDR3 DNA: TGTGCCAGCAGCTCACAGGGGGCCCGAAGCAATGAGCAGTTCTTC.

The chain employs TRBV7-2 and TRBJ1-2; D not certain. Germline CDR1 is SGHTA and CDR2 is FQGNSA. Trimming took off 1 base at V and 6 bases at J, with 9 bases between the two ends. The CDR3 totals 13 residues. This CDR3 is CASSLGQSNGYTF. DNA of the CDR3: TGTGCCAGCAGCTTAGGGCAGTCCAATGGCTACACCTTC.

The gene calls are TRBV27 and TRBJ1-5; D is possibly TRBD1 (6 bases). The length of the CDR3 is 17 residues. Germline-derived CDR1 and CDR2 are MNHEY and SMNVEV (reference sequence). Trimming stripped 6 bases from V and 2 bases from J, with 20 bases between. CDR3 coding DNA: TGTGCCAGCAGCTCCCTGCAGGGGTTAATGGGCAATCAGCCCCAGCATTTT. Its translation: CASSSLQGLMGNQPQHF.

This chain joins TRBV11-2 and TRBJ2-7; a possible D gene is TRBD2 (7 bases). The CDR3 is 16 amino acids. V was pared by 6 bases and J by 6 bases, with 24 bases between. Per germline, CDR1 SGHAT and CDR2 FQNNGV. Here the CDR3 DNA reads TGTGCCAGCAGGTCCCCGAGGGGGGAGGGCCTAGGCGAGCAGTACTTC. Translating gives CASRSPRGEGLGEQYF. The variable domain in full, completed from reference TRBV11-2 and TRBJ2-7, reads EAGVAQSPRYKIIEKRQSVAFWCNPISGHATLYWYQQILGQGPKLLIQFQNNGVVDDSQLPKDRFSAERLKGVDSTLKIQPAKLEDSAVYLCASRSPRGEGLGEQYFGPGTRLTVT.

The chain couples TRBV19 to TRBJ1-3, with 9 nucleotides matching TRBD1. Unmatched junction bases numbered 5, after V lost 5 bases and J lost 0 bases. The CDR3 sequence is 16 residues long. The germline CDR1 and CDR2 sequences are LNHDA and SQIVND (reference sequence). The CDR3 sequence is CASSPGTGNSGNTIYF. As DNA, the CDR3 is TGTGCCAGTAGTCCCGGGACAGGGAACTCTGGAAACACCATATATTTT.

This clone was detected only a few times. CDR3 protein: CASSFGGPGNQPQHF. CDR3 in DNA: TGTGCCAGCAGCTTCGGGGGGCCCGGCAATCAGCCCCAGCATTTT. V is TRBV7-2 and J is TRBJ1-5; tentatively, D is TRBD1 (6 bases). The CDR3 contains 15 residues. V was clipped by 3 bases and J by 2 bases, with 11 bases between them. CDR1 is SGHTA and CDR2 is FQGNSA in the germline V gene. Variable domain in full (rest from reference TRBV7-2 and TRBJ1-5): GAGVSQSPSNKVTEKGKDVELRCDPISGHTALYWYRQSLGQGLEFLIYFQGNSAPDKSGLPSDRFSAERTGGSVSTLTIQRTQQEDSAVYLCASSFGGPGNQPQHFGDGTRLSIL.

This clone was counted a single time. The V and J genes are TRBV4-1 and TRBJ1-2; 8 nucleotides line up with TRBD1. CDR3 length: 15 amino acids. Looked up from germline, CDR1 is MGHRA and CDR2 is YSYEKL. The J segment lost 4 bases and the V segment lost 4 bases, leaving 8 bases of the junction unmatched. The CDR3 DNA reads as TGCGCCAGCAGCCCAGCAGGGGGCGCCTCCTATGGCTACACCTTC. Translation gives CASSPAGGASYGYTF.

The CDR3 nucleotides read TGTGCCTTACGGGGGACCTACGAGCAGTACTTC. Its protein is CALRGTYEQYF. The genes are TRBV30 and TRBJ2-7, with a tentative D call TRBD2 (6 bases). Germline V CDR1 and CDR2: GTSNPN, SVGIG (reference sequence). This CDR3 has 11 residues. The V end was cut by 7 bases, the J end by 2 bases, with 9 bases between.

The CDR3, as DNA: TGTGCCAGTAGTCGGGACAGGGGGCCTGGGGGATATGGCTACACCTTC. It yields the protein CASSRDRGPGGYGYTF. V is TRBV19 and J is TRBJ1-2; 12 bases match TRBD1. V gave up 5 bases and J gave up 5 bases; unmatched junction bases: 9. The CDR3 consists of 16 residues. The V gene's germline CDR1 is LNHDA and CDR2 SQIVND (reference sequence).

The chain has TRBV19 and TRBJ2-1; the match to TRBD2 covers 7 bases. The CDR3 loop spans 15 amino acids. Unmatched junction bases numbered 8, after V lost 6 bases and J lost 3 bases. In germline, CDR1 is LNHDA, CDR2 SQIVND (reference sequence). CDR3 sequence (DNA): TGTGCCAGTAGCGCCCAGCGGGGCCTCTACAATGAGCAGTTCTTC. It translates to CASSAQRGLYNEQFF.

This chain connects TRBV5-1 to TRBJ1-1, with a weak D call TRBD1 (6 bases). CDR1 is SGHRS, CDR2 YFSETQ, per germline. V lost 4 bases to trimming and J lost 0 bases, with 13 bases between them. The CDR3 covers 15 residues. The DNA of the CDR3 is TGCGCCAGCAGCCCGAGGACAGCGATGAACACTGAAGCTTTCTTT. As protein: CASSPRTAMNTEAFF. The full variable domain, in which reference TRBV5-1 and TRBJ1-1 provide the parts outside the CDR3, is KAGVTQTPRYLIKTRGQQVTLSCSPISGHRSVSWYQQTPGQGLQFLFEYFSETQRNKGNFPGRFSGRQFSNSRSEMNVSTLELGDSALYLCASSPRTAMNTEAFFGQGTRLTVV.

The chain couples TRBV19 to TRBJ1-4; 9 positions agree with TRBD1. The CDR3 consists of 15 residues. CDR1 is LNHDA, CDR2 SQIVND, per germline (reference sequence). Losses at the gene ends were 6 bases for V and 5 bases for J; bases not matched to a gene: 7. The CDR3 loop is CASRRTGGGNEKLFF. CDR3 sequence (DNA): TGTGCCAGTAGGCGAACAGGGGGCGGAAATGAAAAACTGTTTTTT.

This clone was detected ten times or more. This chain uses TRBV7-9 with TRBJ1-4, with D unresolved. This CDR3 has 15 residues. Germline loops: CDR1 SEHNR, CDR2 FQNEAQ (reference sequence). V dropped 5 bases and J dropped 4 bases, with 14 bases sitting between them. The CDR3 sequence: CASSLGLSDNEKLFF. CDR3 in DNA: TGTGCCAGCAGCCTCGGACTTAGTGATAATGAAAAACTGTTTTTT.

The rearrangement links TRBV27 to TRBJ1-1; D ambiguous. In germline, CDR1 is MNHEY, CDR2 SMNVEV (reference sequence). V was shortened by 6 bases and J by 2 bases, with 10 bases between the two germline ends. This CDR3 has 13 residues. CDR3 region: CASRSRSNTEAFF. CDR3 DNA sequence: TGTGCCAGCAGGTCACGGAGTAACACTGAAGCTTTCTTT.

This sequence joins TRBV19 and TRBJ1-3, with TRBD1 identical over 7 bases. Germline V CDR1 and CDR2: LNHDA, SQIVND (reference sequence). Trimming took 7 bases from V and 0 from J; bases not matched to a gene: 6. This CDR3 contains 15 residues. In DNA form, the CDR3 reads TGTGCCAGTATCCCCAGGGGGACCTCTGGAAACACCATATATTTT. Translating gives CASIPRGTSGNTIYF.

This sequence joins TRBV18 and TRBJ2-5, with D maybe TRBD2 (6 bases). This CDR3 has 13 residues. Trimming took off 3 bases at V and 7 bases at J, with 12 bases between the two ends. Germline values: CDR1 KGHSH, CDR2 LQKENI. The DNA for the CDR3 is TGTGCCAGCTCACCCACCCCGGGGGTGACCCAGTACTTC. It codes for CASSPTPGVTQYF.

The rearrangement links TRBV7-2 to TRBJ1-5; D perhaps matches TRBD1 (6 bases). Germline V gene data show CDR1 as SGHTA and CDR2 as FQGNSA. CDR3 size: 16 residues. With 0 bases removed from V and 2 bases from J, the gap between germline ends came to 11 bases. CDR3 DNA: TGTGCCAGCAGCTTAGCAGGGGGTGGGGGCAATCAGCCCCAGCATTTT. It translates to CASSLAGGGGNQPQHF.